These 3 T cell receptor beta chains share one sample of origin, sequenced in a study of T cell clonality in common variable immunodeficiency. Profiled with immunoSEQ multiplex PCR; TCRdb holds only in-frame clones, not every one. Recorded here are about 44,000 clones, with no singletons, and the ten leading clones hold roughly 10%. What was sequenced was peripheral blood mononuclear cells. Receptor source: a person aged 18 to 75 in good health.

In its sample, this clone was seen many times. Coverage ceases 3 residues before the CDR3 finishes, and the germline J gene fills in the end. V and J are TRBV7-8 and TRBJ1-1, with TRBD1 matching over 8 bases. CDR1 is SGHVS, CDR2 FQNEAQ, per germline. The CDR3 extends over 15 amino acids. The sequenced CDR3 bases are TGTGCCAGCAGCTTAGAGGGCTACAGGGGGGTTCGG. Encoded protein: CASSLEGYRGVR. The whole CDR3 protein reads CASSLEGYRGVRAFF.

This clone is medium-sized in the sample. The junction departs from the called germline gene at one end, perhaps through a read error. The read ends 3 residues early relative to the CDR3; the germline J gene fills the gap. The chain uses TRBV4-2 and TRBJ1-5, with a possible D match to TRBD1 (5 bases). Germline lookup yields CDR1 LGHNA and CDR2 YNFKEQ. The CDR3 length is 18 residues. The part of the CDR3 DNA that was read is TGCGCCAGCAGTCCAGGGCCCTATCCAGCCCTTGAGGGTCAGCCC. Translated: CASSPGPYPALEGQP. The CDR3 in full is CASSPGPYPALEGQPQHF.

This clone was recorded at least ten times. The read ends 3 residues shy of where the CDR3 ends; the end is completed using the germline J gene. The V gene is TRBV5-1, the J gene TRBJ1-1; no definite D call. V was trimmed by 0 bases and J by 4 bases, leaving 10 bases between them. Germline loops: CDR1 SGHRS, CDR2 YFSETQ. The CDR3 contains 14 residues. The CDR3 is CASSLGAGSTEAFF. CDR3 DNA (partial): TGCGCCAGCAGCTTGGGAGCAGGCTCCACTGAA. Combining the CDR3 with reference TRBV5-1 and TRBJ1-1 gives the whole variable domain KAGVTQTPRYLIKTRGQQVTLSCSPISGHRSVSWYQQTPGQGLQFLFEYFSETQRNKGNFPGRFSGRQFSNSRSEMNVSTLELGDSALYLCASSLGAGSTEAFFGQGTRLTVV.